The 17 T cell receptor beta chains below come from one sample, sequenced in a study of regulatory T cells in long-lasting Graves disease. CDR3 regions were amplified by Arm-PCR using iRepertoire HTBI primers to build TCR beta libraries. TCRdb re-analysed the multiplex PCR reads in MiXCR, keeping a single row per CDR3 protein. The sample contains more than 300,000 distinct CDR3 sequences, around 20% of which appear only once. Regarding time point: persistent/refractory GD, antithyroid drugs over 5 years with positive TRAb. PBMC RNA served as the TCR library source. The sample was peripheral blood mononuclear cells (PBMCs), taken when the disease was refractory, from a patient treated with antithyroid drugs. The receptors originated from a female donor with Graves disease.

In its sample, this clonotype was seen a few times. The V and J genes are TRBV12-3 or TRBV12-4 and TRBJ1-1; a weak D match, TRBD1 (5 bases). This CDR3 comprises 15 residues. V shed 2 bases and J shed 3 bases, with 13 bases lying between them. The CDR3 loop reads CASSLFLGTDTEAFF. CDR3 coding DNA: TGTGCCAGCAGTTTATTTCTGGGGACGGACACTGAAGCTTTCTTT.

This clonotype was seen ten or more times. The V call is TRBV2, the J call TRBJ2-5, with a weak D call TRBD1 (5 bases). The CDR3 covers 15 residues. Germline V gives CDR1 SNHLY, CDR2 FYNNEI. The V end lost 0 bases, the J end lost 3 bases, and 11 bases lay between the germline ends. CDR3 in amino acids: CASSEAWAGKETQYF. The DNA of the CDR3 is TGTGCCAGCAGTGAAGCATGGGCAGGGAAAGAGACCCAGTACTTC.

This clonotype was detected many times. The chain recombines TRBV12-3 or TRBV12-4 with TRBJ1-6; D is perhaps TRBD1 (6 bases). The CDR3 loop spans 14 amino acids. The germline V and J ends were trimmed by 6 bases and 7 bases, with 13 bases remaining between them. CDR3 region: CASRGGAVNSPLHF. Written as DNA, the CDR3 is TGTGCCAGCAGGGGGGGGGCAGTAAATTCACCCCTCCACTTT.

This clonotype has a count of ten or more. The chain has TRBV2 and TRBJ2-6; TRBD1 matches 7 bases. The V gene's germline CDR1 is SNHLY and CDR2 FYNNEI. This CDR3 region has 15 residues. Trimming removed 7 bases from V and 5 bases from J; junction bases left unmatched: 8. CDR3 nucleotide sequence: TGTGCCAGCATAACGGACAGGATGAGGGCCAACGTCCTGACTTTC. Translating gives CASITDRMRANVLTF.

J is TRBJ1-5 and V is TRBV30, with a possible D match to TRBD1 (5 bases). The CDR3 loop spans 13 amino acids. Germline assignment: CDR1 GTSNPN and CDR2 SVGIG (reference sequence). V gave up 0 bases and J gave up 5 bases, with 8 bases separating them. The CDR3, as DNA: TGTGCCTGGAGTGTGACAGAGGATCAGCCCCAGCATTTT. Amino acids: CAWSVTEDQPQHF.

This clonotype was picked up many times. The chain has TRBV27 and TRBJ1-1; D is perhaps TRBD1 (5 bases). The V and J ends lost 8 bases and 3 bases respectively, with 16 bases between them. CDR3 size: 14 residues. CDR1 and CDR2 from the germline V gene are MNHEY and SMNVEV (reference sequence). The CDR3 nucleotides read TGTGCCAGCCGGGGTAGGGGCGGGTACACTGAAGCTTTCTTT. As protein: CASRGRGGYTEAFF.

This clonotype was recorded many times. This chain uses TRBV6-1 with TRBJ1-4; D call uncertain. This CDR3 has 17 residues. Trimming left V 6 bases short and J 0 bases short, with 17 bases between. Germline CDR1 MNHNS, CDR2 SASEGT. The CDR3 DNA follows: TGTGCCAGCAGCTCTTTGTCTGGGTTCGCAACTAATGAAAAACTGTTTTTT. It is translated as CASSSLSGFATNEKLFF.

V is TRBV6-1 and J is TRBJ2-2; D ambiguous. V was clipped by 4 bases and J by 6 bases, with 6 bases between them. CDR1 MNHNS and CDR2 SASEGT come from the germline V gene. The CDR3 contains 12 residues. In nucleotides, the CDR3 is TGTGCCAGCAGTGGGACGGCCGGGGAGCTGTTTTTT. Translating it yields CASSGTAGELFF.

In its sample, this clonotype was seen many times. This rearrangement joins TRBV28 to TRBJ2-7, with a tentative D call TRBD1 (5 bases). Trimming pared 5 bases from V and 6 bases from J, leaving 11 bases between. The CDR3 totals 12 residues. Germline-derived CDR1 and CDR2 are MDHEN and SYDVKM. The CDR3 bases are TGTGCCAGCAGTCAACAGGCTTCCGAGCAGTACTTC. Protein sequence: CASSQQASEQYF.

The chain combines TRBV15 with TRBJ2-5, with 8 bases fitting TRBD1. Trimming at V came to 0 bases and at J to 4 bases, leaving 7 bases not matched to a gene. CDR3 length equals 16 residues. The germline gives CDR1 LNHNV, CDR2 YYDKDF (reference sequence). The CDR3 region is CATSRDLTGDGETQYF. The CDR3 DNA reads TGTGCCACCAGCAGAGATCTGACAGGGGACGGAGAGACCCAGTACTTC.

This clonotype was recorded many times. The chain recombines TRBV20-1 with TRBJ2-7; 10 bases are a match to TRBD2. Germline V lookup: CDR1 DFQATT, CDR2 SNEGSKA (reference sequence). This CDR3 contains 15 residues. J lost 6 bases, V lost 0 bases, and 8 bases had no gene match. CDR3 sequence: CSARDARSGRAEQYF. The CDR3 nucleotides read TGCAGTGCTAGAGATGCCCGCAGCGGGAGGGCCGAGCAGTACTTC.

This clonotype was picked up many times. This chain joins TRBV19 and TRBJ1-6, with 10 bases lining up with TRBD1. The junction had 6 bases not matched to a gene; V was cut back by 9 bases and J by 10 bases. CDR1 LNHDA and CDR2 SQIVND come from the germline V gene (reference sequence). This CDR3 has 13 amino acids. The DNA of the CDR3 is TGTGCCAGCGCCGGGACAGGGGCGTCACCCCTCCACTTT. It yields the protein CASAGTGASPLHF. Using reference TRBV19 and TRBJ1-6 for the parts outside the CDR3, the full variable domain is DGGITQSPKYLFRKEGQNVTLSCEQNLNHDAMYWYRQDPGQGLRLIYYSQIVNDFQKGDIAEGYSVSREKKESFPLTVTSAQKNPTAFYLCASAGTGASPLHFGNGTRLTVT.

This clonotype has at least ten counts. The chain is built from TRBV2 and TRBJ2-4, with unresolved D. CDR3 length equals 14 residues. Germline V CDR1 and CDR2: SNHLY, FYNNEI. Trimming shortened V by 6 bases and J by 0 bases, and 9 bases separated the two germline ends. CDR3 in amino acids: CASRYRLAKNIQYF. The CDR3 DNA follows: TGTGCCAGCAGGTATCGATTAGCCAAAAACATTCAGTACTTC.

This chain uses TRBV7-9 with TRBJ1-4, with D tentatively TRBD1 (5 bases). V lost 5 bases and J lost 7, with 14 bases in between. The CDR3 has 14 amino acids. Per germline, CDR1 SEHNR and CDR2 FQNEAQ (reference sequence). The CDR3 DNA sequence: TGTGCCAGCAGCGGACCGGGACTTAGTGAAAAACTGTTTTTT. Protein: CASSGPGLSEKLFF.

Only a few counts were recorded for this clonotype. This rearrangement joins TRBV11-2 to TRBJ2-1; tentatively, D is TRBD2 (6 bases). This CDR3 has 15 residues. The V gene lost 6 bases and the J gene lost 0 bases, with 12 bases spanning the gap. CDR1 SGHAT and CDR2 FQNNGV come from the germline V gene. The CDR3 spells CASRRLEGSYNEQFF. The CDR3 DNA reads TGTGCCAGCAGGCGACTAGAGGGCTCCTACAATGAGCAGTTCTTC.

This chain joins TRBV19 and TRBJ1-5; 9 bases map to TRBD1. The CDR3 has 15 amino acids. J was trimmed by 7 bases and V by 4 bases; bases with no gene match: 8. The germline V gene has CDR1 LNHDA and CDR2 SQIVND (reference sequence). The CDR3 loop reads CASSRGQGRGQPQHF. CDR3 DNA: TGTGCCAGTAGTAGGGGACAGGGAAGGGGCCAGCCCCAGCATTTT.

Only a few counts were recorded for this clonotype. The chain combines TRBV20-1 with TRBJ1-5; the D gene is possibly TRBD1 (6 bases). The CDR3 runs to 14 residues. CDR1 is DFQATT, CDR2 SNEGSKA, per germline (reference sequence). V lost 5 bases and J lost 5, with 16 bases in between. In DNA form, the CDR3 reads TGCAGTGCTCTGGCAGGGGTTTTATATCAGCCCCAGCATTTT. Its translation is CSALAGVLYQPQHF.